This TCR beta chain was sequenced for a study of tumor-infiltrating lymphocytes in primary liver carcinoma. Study-wide results and limits: Blood trailed tumors significantly in top-250-clone fraction (p = 0.039).

Using a constant-region primer together with ProtoScript II reverse transcriptase, TCR beta cDNA was made from roughly 500 ng of total RNA. Construction of TCR beta libraries relied on three successive nested multiplex PCR rounds employing slightly modified ARM-PCR. In the first two PCR rounds, TRBV1-TRBV30 forward primers were paired with a C-beta reverse primer, and each round lasted nine to ten cycles. MiXCR, run by TCRdb on the multiplex PCR reads, gives a single entry per CDR3 protein. The profile shows tens of thousands of distinct CDR3 sequences, roughly two thirds of them singletons. Germline CDR1 is SGHNT and CDR2 is YENEEA. This CDR3 is built from 17 residues. Starting material for RNA and DNA co-extraction consisted of roughly 19-34 mg of unsorted bulk tissue. All patients had surgically resected primary liver carcinoma. The patients carried chronic HBV infection and had received no treatment. Five separate regions were sampled from each tumor.

This clonotype was seen a handful of times. The antigen remains undetermined. The junction does not match germline at one end; this may be a read error. The source of this sequence is a man aged 40-49 years with primary liver carcinoma and hepatitis B virus infection. The rearrangement joins TRBV11-3 to TRBJ2-1, with D perhaps matching TRBD2 (6 bases). The sequenced material came from liver tumor tissue from sampling region 4. Noted subset: tumor region T4, right-lateral pole. CDR3 bases: TGTGCCAGCAACTTAAGAGTACCGGGACTCCCCCACGATGAGCAGTTCTTC. Its protein is CASNLRVPGLPHDEQFF.